These 29 T cell receptor beta chains came from one sample sequenced in a study of blood T cell repertoires in COVID-19. Libraries were prepared by immunoSEQ multiplex PCR; TCRdb keeps only in-frame clonotypes and omits some of them. Found here are about 110,000 clones, around 80% of them singletons; the top ten hold around 4%. Sequenced: peripheral blood. The origin of the receptors is an elderly woman with acute or convalescent COVID-19.

V usage is TRBV6-5 and J usage is TRBJ1-2; 8 bases fit TRBD1. J lost 7 bases, V lost 2 bases, and 9 bases had no gene match. There are 15 residues in the CDR3. Per germline, CDR1 MNHEY and CDR2 SVGAGI. The CDR3 sequence is CASSYDRGISSGYTF. As DNA, the CDR3 is TGTGCCAGCAGTTACGACAGGGGCATTAGTAGTGGCTACACCTTC.

This clone turned up a few times. The CDR3 DNA sequence: TGCAGCGTTGCCGCAAACTTGAACACTGAAGCTTTCTTT. Protein sequence: CSVAANLNTEAFF. The J gene is TRBJ1-1, the V gene TRBV29-1; D gene ambiguous. Trimming removed 4 bases from V and 0 bases from J, with 9 bases in between. CDR1 is SQVTM and CDR2 is ANQGSEA in the germline V gene. The CDR3 is made up of 13 amino acids.

The chain links TRBV7-3 to TRBJ2-7; TRBD1 agrees at 8 bases. The CDR3 contains 13 residues. Trimming cost V 4 bases and J 6 bases; bases outside gene matches: 5. The germline CDR1 and CDR2 sequences are SGHTA and FQGTGA. CDR3 nucleotide sequence: TGTGCCAGCAGCTCGTATACAGGGGGCGAGCAGTACTTC. Its protein product is CASSSYTGGEQYF.

The gene calls are TRBV3-1 (or the pseudogene TRBV3-2) and TRBJ2-3; 9 bases are a match to TRBD2. The trim removed 4 bases at V and 6 bases at J, leaving 11 bases unmatched. Germline CDR1 is LGHDT and CDR2 is YNNKEL (reference sequence). The CDR3 totals 16 residues. The CDR3, as DNA: TGTGCCAGCAGCCTGGTAGGCGGGGGGGCCGTGGATACGCAGTATTTT. Protein sequence: CASSLVGGGAVDTQYF.

J is TRBJ2-7 and V is TRBV4-1; tentatively, D is TRBD1 (6 bases). V was shortened by 4 bases and J by 4 bases, with 17 bases between the two germline ends. This CDR3 comprises 15 residues. Looked up from germline, CDR1 is MGHRA and CDR2 is YSYEKL. The CDR3 loop is CASSLRTDQPYEQYF. The CDR3 bases are TGCGCCAGCAGCCTCCGGACAGATCAACCTTACGAGCAGTACTTC.

This clone has only a few counts. The chain has TRBV4-3 and TRBJ1-2; TRBD1 matches 7 bases. V shed 4 bases, J shed 1 base, and the junction held 12 bases outside the gene matches. The CDR3 runs 17 residues. The V gene's germline CDR1 is LGHNA and CDR2 YSLEER. The CDR3 DNA reads as TGCGCCAGCAGCCGCACTTCCGGGACAGCTAGTAACTATGGCTACACCTTC. The encoded protein is CASSRTSGTASNYGYTF.

DNA for the CDR3: TGTGCCAGCAGCTTAGCCCCGGAGGGACCCTACGAGCAGTACTTC. The encoded protein is CASSLAPEGPYEQYF. The chain uses TRBV11-2 and TRBJ2-7; possible D gene TRBD2, 6 bases. Germline V gives CDR1 SGHAT, CDR2 FQNNGV. The V and J ends lost 1 base and 2 bases respectively, with 12 bases between them. This CDR3 region has 15 residues. Looking up the rest from reference TRBV11-2 and TRBJ2-7 gives the full variable domain: EAGVAQSPRYKIIEKRQSVAFWCNPISGHATLYWYQQILGQGPKLLIQFQNNGVVDDSQLPKDRFSAERLKGVDSTLKIQPAKLEDSAVYLCASSLAPEGPYEQYFGPGTRLTVT.

V gene TRBV6-1 combines with J gene TRBJ2-3; no clear D. The CDR3 consists of 14 residues. Trimming left V 1 base short and J 0 bases short, with 5 bases between. Germline CDR1 MNHNS, CDR2 SASEGT. CDR3 coding DNA: TGTGCCAGCAGTGAAGATAGCAGCACAGATACGCAGTATTTT. It codes for CASSEDSSTDTQYF.

This rearrangement joins TRBV6-6 to TRBJ1-5; the match to TRBD1 covers 10 bases. The germline V gene encodes CDR1 MNHNY and CDR2 SVGAGI (reference sequence). V dropped 9 bases and J dropped 6; count of bases not matched to a gene: 8. The CDR3 runs to 14 residues. The CDR3, as DNA: TGTGCCAGTTGCCGGACAGGGGGAGGTCAGCCCCAGCATTTT. Its protein is CASCRTGGGQPQHF.

J is TRBJ2-7 and V is TRBV7-2; the match to TRBD2 covers 7 bases. From germline, CDR1 is SGHTA and CDR2 FQGNSA. Trimming cost V 5 bases and J 6 bases; bases outside gene matches: 13. The CDR3 has 15 amino acids. Written as DNA, the CDR3 is TGTGCCAGCAGCATGGTTTCGGGCGGGAGTGGCGAGCAGTACTTC. This codes for CASSMVSGGSGEQYF.

V and J are TRBV28 and TRBJ1-4; 7 nucleotides line up with TRBD1. Trimming removed 6 bases from V and 6 bases from J; junction bases left unmatched: 4. The CDR3 runs to 13 residues. CDR1 and CDR2 (germline): MDHEN, SYDVKM. The CDR3 DNA sequence: TGTGCCAGCAGAAAGACAGGGTATGAAAAACTGTTTTTT. Translated: CASRKTGYEKLFF.

This clone was seen once. The rearrangement joins TRBV3-1 (or the pseudogene TRBV3-2) to TRBJ2-2, with 8 bases lining up with TRBD2. Per germline, CDR1 LGHDT and CDR2 YNNKEL (reference sequence). This CDR3 has 16 amino acids. The ends lost 1 base at V and 4 bases at J; junction bases unmatched: 5. CDR3 in amino acids: CASSQGGSGTTGELFF. The DNA of the CDR3 is TGTGCCAGCAGCCAAGGTGGTAGCGGGACCACCGGGGAGCTGTTTTTT.

On this clone: One end of the junction varies from germline; a read error may be responsible. The CDR3 DNA reads as TGTGCCACGAGCAGAGATAGACTAGCGGGGGAGGGTACGCAGTATTTT. Residues: CATSRDRLAGEGTQYF. The V gene is TRBV15, the J gene TRBJ2-3; 12 bases are shared with TRBD2. The CDR3 is made up of 16 amino acids. Germline V gives CDR1 LNHNV, CDR2 YYDKDF (reference sequence).

This clone was found once. The gene calls are TRBV27 and TRBJ2-5, with D maybe TRBD1 (6 bases). Between the trimmed V and J ends, which lost 4 bases and 5 bases, there was a span of 11 bases. The germline gives CDR1 MNHEY, CDR2 SMNVEV (reference sequence). The length of the CDR3 is 13 residues. CDR3 protein: CASSYREKETQYF. CDR3 sequence (DNA): TGTGCCAGCAGTTACAGGGAGAAGGAGACCCAGTACTTC.

The chain recombines TRBV5-6 with TRBJ2-4; 8 nucleotides line up with TRBD1. Germline loops: CDR1 SGHDT, CDR2 YYEEEE. This CDR3 spans 15 amino acids. V shed 3 bases and J 7 bases; nucleotides not matched to a gene: 9. The CDR3 DNA follows: TGTGCCAGCAGCTCGGACAGGGTTGTTGGCAACATTCAGTACTTC. Translation gives CASSSDRVVGNIQYF. The complete variable domain, with remaining parts taken from reference TRBV5-6 and TRBJ2-4, reads DAGVTQSPTHLIKTRGQQVTLRCSPKSGHDTVSWYQQALGQGPQFIFQYYEEEERQRGNFPDRFSGHQFPNYSSELNVNALLLGDSALYLCASSSDRVVGNIQYFGAGTRLSVL.

The rearrangement uses TRBV11-1 and TRBJ2-3, with 8 bases fitting TRBD1. From germline, CDR1 is SGHAT and CDR2 FQDESV (reference sequence). With V trimmed by 1 base and J by 3 bases, 0 bases remained unmatched. CDR3 size: 14 residues. The CDR3 sequence is CASSLGTGTDTQYF. CDR3 bases: TGTGCCAGCAGCTTAGGGACAGGGACAGATACGCAGTATTTT.

The rearrangement joins TRBV27 to TRBJ2-4; D possibly corresponds to TRBD2 (6 bases). The CDR3 covers 17 residues. V was shortened by 2 bases and J by 2 bases, with 16 bases between the two germline ends. Germline V gene data show CDR1 as MNHEY and CDR2 as SMNVEV (reference sequence). DNA of the CDR3: TGTGCCAGCAGTTTAAGGGTTCGGGGGAGCACCAAAAACATTCAGTACTTC. This translates into CASSLRVRGSTKNIQYF.

J is TRBJ1-3 and V is TRBV21-1. TRBV21-1 is a pseudogene. The length of the CDR3 is 14 residues. CDR3 sequence: CASSNAESGNTIYF. CDR3 DNA sequence: TGTGCCAGCAGCAATGCGGAGTCTGGAAACACCATATATTTT.

The genes are TRBV5-1 and TRBJ2-2; maybe TRBD2 (6 bases). This CDR3 is built from 15 residues. Trimming removed 6 bases from V and 5 bases from J, with 17 bases in between. Germline CDR1 reads SGHRS; CDR2 reads YFSETQ. CDR3 loop: CASTLEAAGTGELFF. The CDR3 DNA follows: TGCGCCAGCACCCTAGAGGCGGCGGGGACCGGGGAGCTGTTTTTT. Using reference TRBV5-1 and TRBJ2-2 for the parts outside the CDR3, the full variable domain is KAGVTQTPRYLIKTRGQQVTLSCSPISGHRSVSWYQQTPGQGLQFLFEYFSETQRNKGNFPGRFSGRQFSNSRSEMNVSTLELGDSALYLCASTLEAAGTGELFFGEGSRLTVL.

The V gene is TRBV10-1, the J gene TRBJ1-2; 7 bases fit TRBD1. V shed 6 bases and J 4 bases; nucleotides not matched to a gene: 5. There are 13 residues in the CDR3. Germline CDR1 WNHNN, CDR2 SYGVQD (reference sequence). The chain's CDR3 is CASSLGQAYGYTF. The CDR3 nucleotides read TGCGCCAGCAGCCTCGGACAGGCCTATGGCTACACCTTC.

V gene TRBV24-1 combines with J gene TRBJ1-5, with 7 positions matching TRBD1. Germline values: CDR1 KGHDR, CDR2 SFDVKD. Trimming removed 9 bases from V and 7 bases from J; junction bases left unmatched: 8. The CDR3 runs 13 residues. CDR3 sequence: CATSTGTLQPQHF. CDR3 in DNA: TGTGCCACCTCGACAGGGACCTTGCAGCCCCAGCATTTT.

The CDR3 nucleotides read TGTGCCAGCAACCCAGGCGGGGGAAGCACCGGGGAGCTGTTTTTT. It codes for CASNPGGGSTGELFF. J is TRBJ2-2 and V is TRBV11-3; the match to TRBD2 covers 7 bases. Germline CDR1 and CDR2: SGHNT and YENEEA. V was clipped by 7 bases and J by 4 bases; unmatched bases: 9. The CDR3 is made up of 15 amino acids.

The chain combines TRBV9 with TRBJ2-1, with TRBD2 matching over 10 bases. Unmatched junction bases numbered 8, after V lost 4 bases and J lost 10 bases. Germline lookup yields CDR1 SGDLS and CDR2 YYNGEE. The CDR3 covers 14 residues. The CDR3 region is CASSSTSGLTEQFF. The DNA for the CDR3 is TGTGCCAGCAGCTCGACTAGCGGGCTAACCGAGCAGTTCTTC.

The chain recombines TRBV24-1 with TRBJ2-2, with D possibly matching TRBD2 (6 bases). Deletions cut 3 bases from V and 7 bases from J, with 17 bases between. Germline V gives CDR1 KGHDR, CDR2 SFDVKD. The CDR3 length is 16 residues. The CDR3 loop reads CATSDKLAGLFGELFF. The CDR3 DNA reads as TGTGCCACCAGTGATAAACTAGCAGGGTTATTCGGGGAGCTGTTTTTT.

The J gene is TRBJ1-1, the V gene TRBV19; 11 bases align to TRBD1. J lost 2 bases, V lost 5 bases, and 4 bases had no gene match. CDR1 is LNHDA and CDR2 is SQIVND in the germline V gene (reference sequence). The CDR3 has 15 residues. The CDR3 DNA is TGTGCCAGTAGTCGGCGGACAGGGGGCAACACTGAAGCTTTCTTT. Its protein is CASSRRTGGNTEAFF.

J is TRBJ2-3 and V is TRBV5-1; 7 positions match TRBD2. The CDR3 spans 17 residues. Germline V gene sequence: CDR1 SGHRS, CDR2 YFSETQ. Trimming at V came to 4 bases and at J to 3 bases, leaving 14 bases not matched to a gene. CDR3 sequence: CASSPIVGGGETDTQYF. DNA for the CDR3: TGCGCCAGCAGCCCCATCGTTGGGGGGGGAGAAACAGATACGCAGTATTTT.

The V and J genes are TRBV2 and TRBJ2-5; 10 bases are shared with TRBD1. The CDR3 is made up of 12 amino acids. V shed 9 bases, J shed 3 bases, and the junction held 1 base outside the gene matches. CDR1 and CDR2 from the germline V gene are SNHLY and FYNNEI. As DNA, the CDR3 is TGTGCCAGTGGGACAGGGGAAGAGACCCAGTACTTC. It yields the protein CASGTGEETQYF.

The chain recombines TRBV4-2 with TRBJ1-2, with D possibly TRBD1 on 5 matching bases. Germline-derived CDR1 and CDR2 are LGHNA and YNFKEQ. The CDR3 length is 14 residues. With 3 bases removed from V and 1 base from J, the gap between germline ends came to 9 bases. The chain's CDR3 is CASSQAGLNYGYTF. In DNA, the CDR3 is TGTGCCAGCAGCCAGGCAGGGCTTAACTATGGCTACACCTTC.

V gene TRBV6-1 combines with J gene TRBJ2-1; 7 nucleotides match TRBD2. CDR3 length: 16 amino acids. Germline loops: CDR1 MNHNS, CDR2 SASEGT. Trimming at V came to 2 bases and at J to 1 base, leaving 5 bases not matched to a gene. CDR3 sequence reads: CASSERGGGSYNEQFF. CDR3 nucleotides: TGTGCCAGCAGTGAACGTGGGGGAGGGTCCTACAATGAGCAGTTCTTC.